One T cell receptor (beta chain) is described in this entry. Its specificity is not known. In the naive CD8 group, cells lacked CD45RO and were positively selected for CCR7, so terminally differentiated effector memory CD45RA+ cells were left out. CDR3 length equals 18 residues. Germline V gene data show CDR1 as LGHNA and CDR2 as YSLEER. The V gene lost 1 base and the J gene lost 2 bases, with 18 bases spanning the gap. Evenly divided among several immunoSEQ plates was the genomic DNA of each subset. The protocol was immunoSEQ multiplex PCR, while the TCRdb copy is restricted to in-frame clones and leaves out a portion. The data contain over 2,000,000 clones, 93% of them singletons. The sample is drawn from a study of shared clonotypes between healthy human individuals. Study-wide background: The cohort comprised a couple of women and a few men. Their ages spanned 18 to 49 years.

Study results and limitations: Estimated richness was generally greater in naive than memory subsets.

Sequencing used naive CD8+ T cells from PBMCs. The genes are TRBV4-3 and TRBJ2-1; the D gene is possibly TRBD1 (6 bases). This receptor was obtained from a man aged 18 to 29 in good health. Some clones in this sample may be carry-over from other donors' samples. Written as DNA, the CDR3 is TGCGCCAGCAGCCAAGGCCGGGACACCCGATCCCCCTACAATGAGCAGTTCTTC. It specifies CASSQGRDTRSPYNEQFF.